This T cell receptor (beta chain) was identified in a study of blood T cell repertoires in COVID-19. Study context: Sites in the United States, Italy and Spain provided acute and convalescent COVID-19 samples.

Sequencing was performed with immunoSEQ multiplex PCR; in TCRdb, only in-frame clones are kept and a portion is missing. In the table there are 250,000 to 350,000 clones, about 92% of which are singletons. Assignments of participants to cohorts depended upon their own reported clinical history. The V gene's germline CDR1 is LGHDT and CDR2 YNNKEL (reference sequence). Trimming removed 7 bases at V and 4 bases at J, with 31 bases between. This CDR3 is 19 amino acids long. The V gene is TRBV3-1 (or the pseudogene TRBV3-2), the J gene TRBJ1-1; D remains unclear. Sequenced input: PBMCs or T cells enriched from blood (not recorded which). This sequence originates from a woman under 40 who had recovered from COVID-19. The chain's CDR3 is CASTWVNERVGSFSTEAFF. CDR3 sequence (DNA): TGTGCCAGCACATGGGTAAACGAGAGGGTTGGGTCATTTTCCACTGAAGCTTTCTTT.